One and the same sample provided the 10 T cell receptor beta chains below, sequenced in a study of cytomegalovirus exposure and HLA in healthy donors (dated by TCRdb to about 2017). Preparation of the library involved the immunoSEQ multiplex PCR assay. A mixture of 60 forward primers for TCR Vbeta segments and 13 reverse primers for TCR Jbeta segments was used in the multiplex PCR. Entries here come from immuneACCESS through TCRdb and include only in-frame sequences with V and J called. Some clones fail to appear in such tables; in the studies checked, an unresolved V gene covers under half of the shortfall, and the cause of the remainder is unknown. This sample holds approximately 68,000 clones; roughly four fifths were observed only once. About 7.1% of the sample goes to the ten largest clones. The specimen was PBMCs. These receptors were collected from a young woman in good health and CMV-seropositive.

The sample holds a few counts of this clone. V usage is TRBV6-6 and J usage is TRBJ2-7; perhaps TRBD1 as D (5 bases). Trimming shortened V by 5 bases and J by 3 bases, and 5 bases separated the two germline ends. Germline CDR1 and CDR2: MNHNY and SVGAGI (reference sequence). The CDR3 totals 11 residues. The CDR3 spells CASSDSYEQYF. The CDR3 region has the DNA TGTGCCAGCAGTGACAGCTACGAGCAGTACTTC.

V gene TRBV7-2 combines with J gene TRBJ1-2; D gene ambiguous. With 7 bases removed from V and 4 bases from J, the gap between germline ends came to 16 bases. Per the germline V gene, CDR1 is SGHTA and CDR2 is FQGNSA. CDR3 size: 14 residues. The CDR3 sequence is CASTFGQSLYGYTF. DNA for the CDR3: TGTGCCAGCACCTTTGGGCAGTCTCTCTATGGCTACACCTTC.

CDR3 protein: CASSLVTSGYPSTDTQYF. CDR3 sequence (DNA): TGTGCCAGCAGCTTAGTGACTAGCGGATACCCTAGCACAGATACGCAGTATTTT. This sequence joins TRBV11-2 and TRBJ2-3; TRBD2 aligns across 9 bases. This CDR3 comprises 18 residues. V gave up 1 base and J gave up 0 bases; unmatched junction bases: 8. CDR1 is SGHAT and CDR2 is FQNNGV in the germline V gene.

The chain combines TRBV9 with TRBJ2-5, with D possibly matching TRBD1 (5 bases). Trimming left V 4 bases short and J 3 bases short, with 13 bases between. This CDR3 spans 14 amino acids. CDR1 is SGDLS and CDR2 is YYNGEE in the germline V gene. CDR3 DNA sequence: TGTGCCAGCAGCACCCAGGGTGCCGAAGAGACCCAGTACTTC. Translating gives CASSTQGAEETQYF.

This clone was seen just once. The V gene is TRBV10-3, the J gene TRBJ2-3; TRBD1 matches 9 bases. The CDR3 is made up of 14 amino acids. Unmatched junction bases numbered 7, after V lost 10 bases and J lost 2 bases. Germline-derived CDR1 and CDR2 are ENHRY and SYGVKD. CDR3 protein: CATIQGASTDTQYF. CDR3 in DNA: TGTGCCACCATACAGGGGGCTTCCACAGATACGCAGTATTTT.

The chain is built from TRBV6-6 and TRBJ2-5; TRBD1 matches 8 bases. This CDR3 has 13 residues. The V gene's germline CDR1 is MNHNY and CDR2 SVGAGI (reference sequence). Trimming removed 6 bases from V and 3 bases from J; junction bases left unmatched: 3. CDR3 in DNA: TGTGCCAGCAGGGCGACAGGGGAAGAGACCCAGTACTTC. It translates to CASRATGEETQYF.

This clone showed up many times. This chain joins TRBV4-2 and TRBJ2-1; 12 nucleotides line up with TRBD2. The CDR3 extends over 15 amino acids. Germline CDR1 is LGHNA and CDR2 is YNFKEQ. The trim removed 4 bases at V and 4 bases at J, leaving 2 bases unmatched. The CDR3 region is CASSPSGRDYNEQFF. Here the CDR3 DNA reads TGTGCCAGCAGCCCTAGCGGGAGGGATTACAATGAGCAGTTCTTC.

The chain uses TRBV6-6 and TRBJ1-1; D is unclear. This CDR3 comprises 13 residues. V lost 0 bases to trimming and J lost 4 bases, with 6 bases between them. Germline V gives CDR1 MNHNY, CDR2 SVGAGI (reference sequence). CDR3 nucleotide sequence: TGTGCCAGCAGTTACTCGACAACCACTGAAGCTTTCTTT. Its protein is CASSYSTTTEAFF.

The J gene is TRBJ2-7, the V gene TRBV27; D is perhaps TRBD2 (6 bases). This CDR3 has 13 residues. In germline, CDR1 is MNHEY, CDR2 SMNVEV (reference sequence). V lost 6 bases, J lost 2 bases, and 11 bases lay in between. The chain's CDR3 is CASRTRTTYEQYF. In DNA form, the CDR3 reads TGTGCCAGCAGGACTAGAACGACCTACGAGCAGTACTTC.

This clone is deemed medium-sized (0.01 to 0.1%). This same CDR3 is encoded by further DNA sequences in the sample. The chain joins TRBV27 to TRBJ2-3; maybe TRBD1 (6 bases). The germline gives CDR1 MNHEY, CDR2 SMNVEV (reference sequence). V was clipped by 7 bases and J by 0 bases, with 14 bases between them. The CDR3 runs 15 residues. The CDR3 loop is CASTPDRTSTDTQYF. The CDR3 DNA sequence: TGTGCCAGCACCCCGGACAGAACTAGCACAGATACGCAGTATTTT.